Following are 25 T cell receptor beta chains from one sample sequenced in a study of T-cell reconstitution after alpha-beta-depleted transplantation in children. Using unique molecular identifiers, the investigators prepared the TCRbeta library. Each CDR3 protein is one row after TCRdb ran MiXCR on the PCR reads. The sample contains some 280,000 distinct CDR3 sequences, 9.9% of which appear only once. Sequencing used PBMCs from the stem cell graft donor, obtained from the stem cell graft. The origin of the receptors is a human donor who donated a stem cell graft to a child with SCID.

This clonotype was picked up a small number of times. The genes are TRBV7-2 and TRBJ2-7; D possibly corresponds to TRBD1 (5 bases). This CDR3 has 14 residues. The germline CDR1 and CDR2 sequences are SGHTA and FQGNSA. The V gene lost 3 bases and the J gene lost 3 bases, with 12 bases spanning the gap. The CDR3 protein is CASSLRQRDYEQYF. The CDR3 DNA reads as TGTGCCAGCAGCTTGAGACAGAGAGACTACGAGCAGTACTTC.

This clonotype was seen a few times. The CDR3 reads CASSSFVGSYEQYF. The CDR3 DNA is TGTGCCAGCAGCTCATTCGTGGGGTCCTACGAGCAGTACTTC. The chain carries TRBV13 and TRBJ2-7; D is uncertain. The germline V gene has CDR1 PRHDT and CDR2 FYEKMQ (reference sequence). The CDR3 runs 14 residues. The V end was cut by 4 bases, the J end by 1 base, with 11 bases between.

This rearrangement joins TRBV5-1 to TRBJ1-1; D perhaps matches TRBD1 (5 bases). Between the trimmed V and J ends, which lost 4 bases and 1 base, there was a span of 11 bases. CDR3 length: 14 residues. The germline CDR1 and CDR2 sequences are SGHRS and YFSETQ. The CDR3 DNA reads TGCGCCAGCAGCACGGGACGAGGGAACACTGAAGCTTTCTTT. It codes for CASSTGRGNTEAFF. Full variable domain (rest looked up from reference TRBV5-1 and TRBJ1-1): KAGVTQTPRYLIKTRGQQVTLSCSPISGHRSVSWYQQTPGQGLQFLFEYFSETQRNKGNFPGRFSGRQFSNSRSEMNVSTLELGDSALYLCASSTGRGNTEAFFGQGTRLTVV.

The chain joins TRBV9 to TRBJ2-2; no reliable D call. The V end was cut by 1 base, the J end by 1 base, with 8 bases between. The CDR3 length is 15 residues. Germline values: CDR1 SGDLS, CDR2 YYNGEE. The DNA of the CDR3 is TGTGCCAGCAGCGTATTGTCGGGGAACACCGGGGAGCTGTTTTTT. This encodes CASSVLSGNTGELFF.

This rearrangement joins TRBV19 to TRBJ1-5; TRBD1 matches 7 bases. CDR3 length: 13 residues. V lost 8 bases, J lost 4 bases, and 5 bases stayed unmatched. Germline lookup yields CDR1 LNHDA and CDR2 SQIVND (reference sequence). CDR3 coding DNA: TGTGCCAGTTCCACGACAGGGAATCAGCCCCAGCATTTT. This translates into CASSTTGNQPQHF.

This clonotype was counted ten times or more. The gene calls are TRBV5-1 and TRBJ2-7; 10 bases line up with TRBD1. The germline V gene encodes CDR1 SGHRS and CDR2 YFSETQ. The CDR3 has 14 residues. The J segment lost 3 bases and the V segment lost 4 bases, leaving 4 bases of the junction unmatched. The CDR3 coding sequence is TGCGCCAGCAGCCCGGGGACAGGGGTCTACGAGCAGTACTTC. This codes for CASSPGTGVYEQYF.

The sample holds a few counts of this clonotype. The gene calls are TRBV5-1 and TRBJ2-5, with D hard to call. Trimming removed 2 bases from V and 5 bases from J, with 10 bases in between. This CDR3 has 13 amino acids. Germline values: CDR1 SGHRS, CDR2 YFSETQ. This chain's CDR3 is CASSFDPAETQYF. The DNA for the CDR3 is TGCGCCAGCAGCTTCGACCCTGCGGAGACCCAGTACTTC.

This clonotype was counted only a few times. The CDR3 coding sequence is TGTGCCACCAGCAGAGATCCATCGGGGGATACGCAGTATTTT. It codes for CATSRDPSGDTQYF. V and J are TRBV15 and TRBJ2-3; D might be TRBD2 (5 bases). The V end lost 0 bases, the J end lost 6 bases, and 10 bases lay between the germline ends. Per the germline V gene, CDR1 is LNHNV and CDR2 is YYDKDF (reference sequence). This CDR3 is built from 14 residues.

This clonotype has at least ten counts. The CDR3 bases are TGCGCCAGCAGCCAAGATCTGGGGGATTCCCGGGGCCTCATCTACAATGAGCAGTTCTTC. It is translated as CASSQDLGDSRGLIYNEQFF. The rearrangement uses TRBV4-1 and TRBJ2-1; either TRBD1 or TRBD2 may fit D (5 bases each). V was clipped by 0 bases and J by 3 bases, with 24 bases between them. Per germline, CDR1 MGHRA and CDR2 YSYEKL. CDR3 size: 20 residues.

This clonotype was observed a few times. V is TRBV29-1 and J is TRBJ1-1, with D perhaps TRBD1 (6 bases). This CDR3 has 13 residues. Trimming left V 3 bases short and J 6 bases short, with 14 bases between. Per germline, CDR1 SQVTM and CDR2 ANQGSEA. The DNA for the CDR3 is TGCAGCGTTGAGACTTGGGGGGGGCCTGAAGCTTTCTTT. Amino acid sequence: CSVETWGGPEAFF.

This clonotype has a handful of counts. The chain links TRBV27 to TRBJ1-6; a possible D gene is TRBD1 (6 bases). This CDR3 has 16 amino acids. V lost 4 bases, J lost 9 bases, and 19 bases lay in between. CDR1 is MNHEY, CDR2 SMNVEV, per germline (reference sequence). The CDR3 region has the DNA TGTGCCAGCAGTTGCCCGACAGGCGGAACGTGTTCACCCCTCCACTTT. This translates into CASSCPTGGTCSPLHF.

V usage is TRBV7-3 and J usage is TRBJ2-1; TRBD2 matches at 12 bases. This CDR3 is built from 15 residues. The germline V gene encodes CDR1 SGHTA and CDR2 FQGTGA. After removal of 5 bases from V and 9 bases from J, the junction contained 8 bases not matched to a gene. The DNA of the CDR3 is TGTGCCAGCAGCCATTCTAGCGGGGGGGCCTTTGAGCAGTTCTTC. It is translated as CASSHSSGGAFEQFF.

The chain is built from TRBV20-1 and TRBJ2-1, with D perhaps matching TRBD2 (7 bases). Trimming left V 2 bases short and J 0 bases short, with 14 bases between. Germline CDR1 DFQATT, CDR2 SNEGSKA (reference sequence). The CDR3 contains 16 residues. CDR3 region: CSARIAGARSYNEQFF. The CDR3, as DNA: TGCAGTGCTAGAATTGCGGGGGCCCGCTCCTACAATGAGCAGTTCTTC.

This clonotype has at least ten counts. This sequence joins TRBV7-9 and TRBJ2-1; 12 nucleotides agree with TRBD1. Germline V gives CDR1 SEHNR, CDR2 FQNEAQ (reference sequence). The J segment lost 7 bases and the V segment lost 7 bases, leaving 8 bases of the junction unmatched. The CDR3 spans 15 residues. CDR3 residues: CASTWGTGGLNEQFF. The DNA for the CDR3 is TGTGCCAGCACCTGGGGGACAGGGGGCCTTAATGAGCAGTTCTTC. The full variable domain, rest sourced from reference TRBV7-9 and TRBJ2-1, is DTGVSQNPRHKITKRGQNVTFRCDPISEHNRLYWYRQTLGQGPEFLTYFQNEAQLEKSRLLSDRFSAERPKGSFSTLEIQRTEQGDSAMYLCASTWGTGGLNEQFFGPGTRLTVL.

This clonotype was seen repeatedly, ten times or more. The chain's CDR3 is CASSETPRFTDTQYF. CDR3 DNA sequence: TGTGCCAGCAGCGAGACCCCCAGGTTCACAGATACGCAGTATTTT. V and J are TRBV9 and TRBJ2-3; the D is unclear. V shed 3 bases and J shed 2 bases, with 13 bases lying between them. CDR3 size: 15 residues. Looked up from germline, CDR1 is SGDLS and CDR2 is YYNGEE.

This clonotype was recorded a few times. The genes are TRBV7-9 and TRBJ1-2; TRBD1 aligns across 7 bases. Germline CDR1 and CDR2: SEHNR and FQNEAQ (reference sequence). The V segment lost 5 bases and the J segment 13 bases; nucleotides outside the gene matches: 7. This CDR3 is 11 amino acids long. The chain's CDR3 is CASSATGFGTF. The CDR3 coding sequence is TGTGCCAGCAGCGCGACAGGGTTCGGCACCTTC. The whole variable domain, remainder taken from reference TRBV7-9 and TRBJ1-2, is DTGVSQNPRHKITKRGQNVTFRCDPISEHNRLYWYRQTLGQGPEFLTYFQNEAQLEKSRLLSDRFSAERPKGSFSTLEIQRTEQGDSAMYLCASSATGFGTFGSGTRLTVV.

This clonotype was recorded a few times. The chain uses TRBV10-3 and TRBJ1-1; D unclear. The CDR3 is 15 amino acids. V lost 1 base and J 2 bases, leaving 11 bases between the germline ends. Germline V gives CDR1 ENHRY, CDR2 SYGVKD. The chain's CDR3 is CAISEWREPNTEAFF. The CDR3 DNA reads as TGTGCCATCAGTGAGTGGCGCGAGCCTAACACTGAAGCTTTCTTT.

This clonotype was observed at least ten times. The V and J genes are TRBV20-1 and TRBJ2-1; 8 bases match TRBD2. This CDR3 is built from 13 residues. Germline V gene lookup returns CDR1 DFQATT and CDR2 SNEGSKA (reference sequence). Trimming at V came to 6 bases and at J to 6 bases, leaving 7 bases not matched to a gene. CDR3: CSAGGAPPNEQFF. The DNA of the CDR3 is TGCAGTGCCGGGGGGGCCCCGCCCAATGAGCAGTTCTTC.

The sample holds a few counts of this clonotype. The V and J genes are TRBV20-1 and TRBJ1-5; D not certain. This CDR3 region has 14 residues. Germline CDR1 and CDR2: DFQATT and SNEGSKA (reference sequence). V was trimmed by 3 bases and J by 0 bases, leaving 9 bases between them. DNA of the CDR3: TGCAGTGCTAGGGCAGGAGATAGCAATCAGCCCCAGCATTTT. Its protein is CSARAGDSNQPQHF.

V gene TRBV11-2 combines with J gene TRBJ2-2; 10 bases map to TRBD2. This CDR3 has 18 amino acids. Germline V gene lookup returns CDR1 SGHAT and CDR2 FQNNGV. With V trimmed by 1 base and J by 4 bases, 9 bases remained unmatched. The chain's CDR3 is CASSLVLAGGMGTGELFF. The CDR3, as DNA: TGTGCCAGCAGCTTAGTCTTAGCGGGGGGCATGGGCACCGGGGAGCTGTTTTTT.

This chain uses TRBV13 with TRBJ1-2; D not resolved. From germline, CDR1 is PRHDT and CDR2 FYEKMQ (reference sequence). CDR3 size: 13 residues. V shed 5 bases and J shed 7 bases, with 14 bases lying between them. In DNA, the CDR3 is TGTGCCAGCAGCCCCCGGGGTCGCAGTGGCTACACCTTC. This encodes CASSPRGRSGYTF.

As concerns this clonotype: A much larger clone is a single base away; this may be a read error. The chain combines TRBV7-9 with TRBJ2-7; D unresolved. Germline CDR1 and CDR2: SEHNR and FQNEAQ (reference sequence). CDR3 length equals 13 residues. CDR3 loop: CASSLPHSDEQYF. The DNA of the CDR3 is TGTGCCAGCAGCTTACCGCACTCCGACGAGCAGTACTTC.

The chain uses TRBV12-3 or TRBV12-4 and TRBJ2-5, with D unresolved. The V end lost 10 bases, the J end lost 5 bases, and 14 bases lay between the germline ends. The CDR3 consists of 12 residues. CDR3 DNA: TGTGCCATCTCCTATGGATTGGAGACCCAGTACTTC. Translated, it gives CAISYGLETQYF.

This clonotype turned up a few times. The J gene is TRBJ1-4, the V gene TRBV12-3 or TRBV12-4, with unresolved D. This CDR3 has 15 residues. The V end lost 8 bases, the J end lost 4 bases, and 17 bases lay between the germline ends. In DNA, the CDR3 is TGTGCCAGCCGGGCTGGAGGGTCCGGTAATGAAAAACTGTTTTTT. Encoded protein: CASRAGGSGNEKLFF.

This clonotype was detected many times. The V call is TRBV5-1, the J call TRBJ2-1; D is uncertain. The length of the CDR3 is 13 residues. The V gene lost 1 base and the J gene lost 7 bases, with 9 bases spanning the gap. Germline CDR1 and CDR2: SGHRS and YFSETQ. The CDR3 bases are TGCGCCAGCAGCTTGTCCCAAATGAATGAGCAGTTCTTC. This codes for CASSLSQMNEQFF.